Presented here are 15 T cell receptor beta chains from one specimen sequenced in a study of CD8 T cells in ankylosing spondylitis. TCRdb called the 5' RACE reads again in MiXCR, with one record for every CDR3 protein. The repertoire holds around 230,000 distinct CDR3 sequences, with under 8.5% as singletons. The sample comprised blood, either unsorted or a sorted T cell fraction (not recorded which). These receptors came from a female donor with ankylosing spondylitis or in good health (not recorded which).

In this sample, this clonotype turned up many times. The chain joins TRBV20-1 to TRBJ2-3; D is perhaps TRBD1 or TRBD2 (5 bases each). The CDR3 extends over 12 amino acids. With 6 bases removed from V and 4 bases from J, the gap between germline ends came to 11 bases. CDR1 and CDR2 (germline): DFQATT, SNEGSKA (reference sequence). The CDR3 protein is CSARDPADTQYF. CDR3 coding DNA: TGCAGTGCCAGGGACCCTGCAGATACGCAGTATTTT.

A note on this clonotype: At one end, the junction sequence differs from germline, possibly due to a read error. The rearrangement joins TRBV7-2 to TRBJ2-1; D is possibly TRBD1 or TRBD2 (5 bases each). CDR1 and CDR2 (germline): SGHTA, FQGNSA. The CDR3 totals 14 residues. The CDR3 nucleotides are TGCGCCAGCAGCGCTCTAGGGACGCAGAATGAGCAGTTCTTC. This sequence encodes CASSALGTQNEQFF.

This clonotype was observed at least ten times. CDR3 nucleotides: TGTGCCAGCAGTTTGGTGACTAACTATGGCTACACCTTC. Translation gives CASSLVTNYGYTF. This chain joins TRBV12-3 or TRBV12-4 and TRBJ1-2; D remains unclear. The CDR3 loop spans 13 amino acids. V gave up 3 bases and J gave up 0 bases, with 5 bases separating them.

This clonotype was seen ten or more times. The chain couples TRBV7-9 to TRBJ2-2, with D possibly TRBD1 on 5 matching bases. This CDR3 is built from 13 residues. Germline CDR1 and CDR2: SEHNR and FQNEAQ (reference sequence). V was pared by 2 bases and J by 6 bases, with 7 bases between. The CDR3 loop is CASSLRTSGELFF. CDR3 coding DNA: TGTGCCAGCAGCTTACGGACATCCGGGGAGCTGTTTTTT. The full variable domain, with the rest looked up from reference TRBV7-9 and TRBJ2-2, is DTGVSQNPRHKITKRGQNVTFRCDPISEHNRLYWYRQTLGQGPEFLTYFQNEAQLEKSRLLSDRFSAERPKGSFSTLEIQRTEQGDSAMYLCASSLRTSGELFFGEGSRLTVL.

This clonotype was detected only a few times. The chain joins TRBV7-2 to TRBJ2-1; a weak D match, TRBD2 (6 bases). Trimming stripped 8 bases from V and 8 bases from J, with 7 bases between. The CDR3 length is 10 residues. Germline values: CDR1 SGHTA, CDR2 FQGNSA. The CDR3 nucleotides read TGTGCCAGCCCGGGGGATGAGCAGTTCTTC. This codes for CASPGDEQFF.

At least ten counts were recorded for this clonotype. This rearrangement joins TRBV28 to TRBJ2-1; tentatively, D is TRBD1 (6 bases). Between the trimmed V and J ends, which lost 5 bases and 0 bases, there was a span of 11 bases. CDR1 is MDHEN, CDR2 SYDVKM, per germline. The length of the CDR3 is 15 residues. CDR3 sequence: CASSGGQNSYNEQFF. The CDR3 DNA reads as TGTGCCAGCAGTGGGGGACAAAACTCCTACAATGAGCAGTTCTTC.

This clonotype was recorded a few times. The gene calls are TRBV6-5 and TRBJ2-2; D uncertain. CDR1 is MNHEY, CDR2 SVGAGI, per germline. The CDR3 has 14 amino acids. V lost 4 bases and J 3 bases, leaving 9 bases between the germline ends. In DNA form, the CDR3 reads TGTGCCAGCAGTTGGGCGGCCGACACCGGGGAGCTGTTTTTT. This sequence encodes CASSWAADTGELFF.

This sequence joins TRBV20-1 and TRBJ1-5; possibly TRBD1 for D (5 bases). Germline assignment: CDR1 DFQATT and CDR2 SNEGSKA (reference sequence). V lost 5 bases to trimming and J lost 3 bases, with 20 bases between them. This CDR3 region has 16 residues. The DNA for the CDR3 is TGCAGTGCTTCCCCCGGTGTAGGAGGGGTCAATCAGCCCCAGCATTTT. Amino acid sequence: CSASPGVGGVNQPQHF.

This clonotype was counted at least ten times. The V call is TRBV20-1, the J call TRBJ2-7, with D possibly called TRBD1 or TRBD2 (6 bases each). The germline CDR1 and CDR2 sequences are DFQATT and SNEGSKA (reference sequence). The CDR3 extends over 15 amino acids. V shed 4 bases and J shed 1 base, with 17 bases lying between them. Here the CDR3 reads CSANRGEKGSYEQYF. CDR3 bases: TGCAGTGCTAATAGGGGGGAGAAAGGGTCCTACGAGCAGTACTTC.

This clonotype was seen repeatedly, ten times or more. V is TRBV5-1 and J is TRBJ2-1; possibly TRBD2 for D (7 bases). This CDR3 is built from 17 residues. Germline loops: CDR1 SGHRS, CDR2 YFSETQ. Trimming shortened V by 0 bases and J by 3 bases, and 16 bases separated the two germline ends. CDR3 bases: TGCGCCAGCAGCTTGGAAAGGGGGGGAGCCCTCTACAATGAGCAGTTCTTC. The encoded protein is CASSLERGGALYNEQFF.

This clonotype occurred many times. The chain combines TRBV20-1 with TRBJ1-4; D possibly corresponds to TRBD1 (5 bases). Per the germline V gene, CDR1 is DFQATT and CDR2 is SNEGSKA (reference sequence). Between the trimmed V and J ends, which lost 1 base and 7 bases, there was a span of 10 bases. CDR3 size: 13 residues. CDR3 coding DNA: TGCAGTGCTAGAGTTCAGGGAGGTGAAAAACTGTTTTTT. This codes for CSARVQGGEKLFF.

This clonotype was detected ten times or more. The chain joins TRBV10-3 to TRBJ1-6; unclear D gene. V was cut by 4 bases and J by 7 bases, with 8 bases left in between. This CDR3 is built from 13 residues. Germline CDR1 reads ENHRY; CDR2 reads SYGVKD. This CDR3 reads CAISVGGNSPLHF. The DNA of the CDR3 is TGTGCCATCAGTGTGGGCGGCAATTCACCCCTCCACTTT.

The table lists this clonotype with a few counts. CDR3 protein: CASSQELGQPQHF. The CDR3 nucleotides read TGCGCCAGCAGCCAAGAACTAGGACAGCCCCAGCATTTT. This chain joins TRBV4-3 and TRBJ1-5; D gene ambiguous. Germline V gene data show CDR1 as LGHNA and CDR2 as YSLEER. Trimming left V 0 bases short and J 7 bases short, with 7 bases between. The CDR3 loop spans 13 amino acids.

This clonotype came up many times. V and J are TRBV9 and TRBJ2-1, with D perhaps matching TRBD2 (5 bases). Germline V CDR1 and CDR2: SGDLS, YYNGEE. V was shortened by 1 base and J by 4 bases, with 15 bases between the two germline ends. The CDR3 runs 16 residues. The CDR3 DNA reads TGTGCCAGCAGCGTAACAACCGGGGTTCATTACAATGAGCAGTTCTTC. Residues: CASSVTTGVHYNEQFF.

This clonotype was seen repeatedly, ten times or more. CDR3 residues: CSIGQLNTEAFF. For the CDR3, the DNA is TGCAGTATAGGACAGTTGAACACTGAAGCTTTCTTT. This chain joins TRBV20-1 and TRBJ1-1, with a possible D match to TRBD1 (6 bases). Germline CDR1 is DFQATT and CDR2 is SNEGSKA (reference sequence). V lost 8 bases and J lost 0, with 10 bases in between. This CDR3 is 12 amino acids long.